The present entry profiles one T cell receptor (beta chain) with its context. Losses at the gene ends were 3 bases for V and 7 bases for J; bases not matched to a gene: 16. Germline CDR1 and CDR2: SGHNT and YYREEE (reference sequence). The CDR3 has 20 amino acids. The data belong to a study of OX40 agonist ivuxolimab in advanced cancers. Sequencing used immunoSEQ multiplex PCR; TCRdb keeps in-frame clones, though not all of them. The table includes tens of thousands of clones, about 88% detected once. The material sequenced was CD4+ or CD8+ T cells sorted from blood, taken in a trial of the OX40 agonist ivuxolimab. The rearrangement uses TRBV5-4 and TRBJ2-1; 16 nucleotides align to TRBD2. The origin of this receptor is an adult with an advanced solid tumor such as melanoma, head and neck, liver or kidney cancer. CDR3 sequence (DNA): TGTGCCAGCAGCTCGCGTATTCGGGATGGGACTAGCGGGAGGGGTAATGAGCAGTTCTTC. This sequence encodes CASSSRIRDGTSGRGNEQFF.